Listed below are T cell receptor beta chains from one sample, sequenced in a study of CD8 T cells in ankylosing spondylitis. TCRdb called the 5' RACE reads again in MiXCR, with one record for every CDR3 protein. The sample lists 200,000 to 250,000 distinct CDR3 sequences; 15% to 20% were seen once. The sequenced material came from blood, either unsorted or a sorted T cell fraction (not recorded which). The origin of the receptors is a male donor with ankylosing spondylitis. Each CDR3 is given with its conserved first and last residue. The order of the fields is D gene, clone size, V gene, J gene, CDR3 protein, CDR3 DNA. The D gene is left open where the match is weak. Only some rows state a clone size, as once, few, many or a class for expanded clones.

d_call: -
clone_size: few
v_call: TRBV5-6
j_call: TRBJ2-1
cdr3_aa: CASWRTGIRDEQFF
cdr3_nt: TGTGCCAGCTGGCGAACTGGGATTCGGGATGAGCAGTTCTTC

d_call: -
clone_size: few
v_call: TRBV6-2/TRBV6-3
j_call: TRBJ2-2
cdr3_aa: CASSYWVTGELFF
cdr3_nt: TGTGCCAGCAGTTATTGGGTCACCGGGGAGCTGTTTTTT

d_call: TRBD1
clone_size: -
v_call: TRBV6-2/TRBV6-3
j_call: TRBJ1-2
cdr3_aa: CASSYPPFGTVLDGYTF
cdr3_nt: TGTGCCAGCAGTTACCCCCCCTTTGGGACAGTCCTCGATGGCTACACCTTC

d_call: -
clone_size: -
v_call: TRBV7-9
j_call: TRBJ2-5
cdr3_aa: CASSLAPEGQETQYF
cdr3_nt: TGTGCCAGCAGCTTAGCGCCGGAGGGGCAAGAGACCCAGTACTTC

d_call: TRBD2
clone_size: few
v_call: TRBV4-3
j_call: TRBJ2-7
cdr3_aa: CASSQGPAGGSYEQYF
cdr3_nt: TGCGCCAGCAGCCAAGGTCCAGCGGGAGGCTCCTACGAGCAGTACTTC

d_call: -
clone_size: few
v_call: TRBV7-8
j_call: TRBJ2-2
cdr3_aa: CASEAYTGELFF
cdr3_nt: TGTGCCAGCGAGGCCTACACCGGGGAGCTGTTTTTT

d_call: -
clone_size: many
v_call: TRBV6-5
j_call: TRBJ1-3
cdr3_aa: CASSYSPDSGNTIYF
cdr3_nt: TGTGCCAGCAGTTATAGCCCGGACTCTGGAAACACCATATATTTT

d_call: -
clone_size: many
v_call: TRBV12-3/TRBV12-4
j_call: TRBJ2-2
cdr3_aa: CASSPLNTGELFF
cdr3_nt: TGTGCCAGCAGCCCACTAAACACCGGGGAGCTGTTTTTT

d_call: TRBD2
clone_size: few
v_call: TRBV11-1
j_call: TRBJ2-3
cdr3_aa: CASSLSGAFSTDTQYF
cdr3_nt: TGTGCCAGCAGCCTCAGCGGGGCTTTTAGCACAGATACGCAGTATTTT

d_call: -
clone_size: many
v_call: TRBV5-1
j_call: TRBJ2-2
cdr3_aa: CASSLTGGELFF
cdr3_nt: TGCGCCAGCAGCTTGACGGGCGGGGAGCTGTTTTTT

d_call: -
clone_size: -
v_call: TRBV6-1
j_call: TRBJ1-6
cdr3_aa: CASSTQGRGNSPLHF
cdr3_nt: TGTGCCAGCAGTACCCAGGGCAGGGGAAATTCACCCCTCCACTTT

d_call: -
clone_size: few
v_call: TRBV4-1
j_call: TRBJ2-1
cdr3_aa: CASSPFPGQGGGGTYNEQFF
cdr3_nt: TGCGCCAGCAGCCCGTTTCCCGGACAGGGAGGGGGTGGGACGTACAATGAGCAGTTCTTC

d_call: TRBD1
clone_size: -
v_call: TRBV7-9
j_call: TRBJ2-7
cdr3_aa: CAGGTGGSYEQYF
cdr3_nt: TGTGCCGGAGGGACAGGGGGCTCCTACGAGCAGTACTTC

d_call: TRBD2
clone_size: -
v_call: TRBV5-5
j_call: TRBJ2-1
cdr3_aa: CASSVSSGIYNEQFF
cdr3_nt: TGTGCCAGCAGCGTATCTAGCGGGATCTACAATGAGCAGTTCTTC

d_call: TRBD2
clone_size: few
v_call: TRBV24-1
j_call: TRBJ2-7
cdr3_aa: CATSEGSGSSYEQYF
cdr3_nt: TGTGCCACCAGTGAGGGAAGCGGGAGCTCCTACGAGCAGTACTTC

d_call: TRBD1
clone_size: many
v_call: TRBV4-1
j_call: TRBJ1-1
cdr3_aa: CASSQPGGVIQGPEAFF
cdr3_nt: TGCGCCAGCAGCCAACCAGGGGGAGTTATCCAAGGGCCTGAAGCTTTCTTT

d_call: -
clone_size: few
v_call: TRBV6-1
j_call: TRBJ2-1
cdr3_aa: CASSDSLLEQFF
cdr3_nt: TGTGCCAGCAGTGATTCCCTCCTGGAGCAGTTCTTC

d_call: TRBD2
clone_size: few
v_call: TRBV12-3/TRBV12-4
j_call: TRBJ2-3
cdr3_aa: CASSNRTSGGTDTQYF
cdr3_nt: TGTGCCAGCAGTAACAGAACTAGCGGGGGCACAGATACGCAGTATTTT

d_call: -
clone_size: few
v_call: TRBV30
j_call: TRBJ2-3
cdr3_aa: CAWLNGPLKYF
cdr3_nt: TGTGCCTGGCTAAACGGGCCCCTAAAGTATTTT

d_call: -
clone_size: -
v_call: TRBV30
j_call: TRBJ2-1
cdr3_aa: CAWSGDVYNEQFF
cdr3_nt: TGTGCCTGGAGCGGGGACGTCTACAATGAGCAGTTCTTC

d_call: -
clone_size: -
v_call: TRBV30
j_call: TRBJ2-3
cdr3_aa: CAWSISASTDTQYF
cdr3_nt: TGTGCCTGGAGTATATCGGCTAGCACAGATACGCAGTATTTT

d_call: -
clone_size: -
v_call: TRBV20-1
j_call: TRBJ1-2
cdr3_aa: CSARDREVYYGYTF
cdr3_nt: TGCAGTGCTAGAGACCGAGAGGTTTACTATGGCTACACCTTC

d_call: TRBD2
clone_size: few
v_call: TRBV12-3/TRBV12-4
j_call: TRBJ2-5
cdr3_aa: CASSHGLAPETQYF
cdr3_nt: TGTGCCAGCAGTCATGGACTAGCCCCAGAGACCCAGTACTTC

d_call: -
clone_size: -
v_call: TRBV12-3/TRBV12-4
j_call: TRBJ2-3
cdr3_aa: CASSSQGPDTQYF
cdr3_nt: TGTGCCAGCAGTTCACAGGGACCCGATACGCAGTATTTT

d_call: -
clone_size: few
v_call: TRBV9
j_call: TRBJ2-3
cdr3_aa: CASTGEPRTDTQYF
cdr3_nt: TGTGCCAGCACTGGGGAGCCCCGCACAGATACGCAGTATTTT

d_call: -
clone_size: -
v_call: TRBV19
j_call: TRBJ1-5
cdr3_aa: CASSPGYDSNQPQHF
cdr3_nt: TGTGCCAGTTCCCCAGGCTACGATAGCAATCAGCCCCAGCATTTT

d_call: TRBD1
clone_size: -
v_call: TRBV18
j_call: TRBJ1-5
cdr3_aa: CASSPTQGVYQPQHF
cdr3_nt: TGTGCCAGCTCACCGACTCAGGGGGTCTATCAGCCCCAGCATTTT

d_call: -
clone_size: many
v_call: TRBV27
j_call: TRBJ1-1
cdr3_aa: CASSLFGDQDAFF
cdr3_nt: TGTGCCAGCAGTTTATTTGGGGACCAAGATGCTTTCTTT

d_call: -
clone_size: -
v_call: TRBV18
j_call: TRBJ1-2
cdr3_aa: CASSPAPGEANYGYTF
cdr3_nt: TGTGCCAGCTCACCGGCGCCAGGCGAAGCTAACTATGGCTACACCTTC

d_call: TRBD1
clone_size: -
v_call: TRBV7-9
j_call: TRBJ1-1
cdr3_aa: CASSRYSTGQGTEAFF
cdr3_nt: TGTGCCAGCAGTAGATATTCGACGGGACAGGGCACTGAAGCTTTCTTT

d_call: TRBD1
clone_size: few
v_call: TRBV2
j_call: TRBJ1-5
cdr3_aa: CASSEEVDRGGSNQPQHF
cdr3_nt: TGTGCCAGCAGTGAAGAGGTCGACAGGGGTGGTAGCAATCAGCCCCAGCATTTT

d_call: -
clone_size: few
v_call: TRBV14
j_call: TRBJ2-7
cdr3_aa: CASSQWDTGYEQYF
cdr3_nt: TGTGCCAGCAGCCAATGGGACACCGGCTACGAGCAGTACTTC

d_call: -
clone_size: few
v_call: TRBV28
j_call: TRBJ2-1
cdr3_aa: CASSSHRRGLSNEQFF
cdr3_nt: TGTGCCAGCAGTTCTCACCGCCGCGGGTTATCCAATGAGCAGTTCTTC

d_call: TRBD1
clone_size: -
v_call: TRBV2
j_call: TRBJ1-2
cdr3_aa: CASSESAGGSYGYTF
cdr3_nt: TGTGCCAGCAGTGAATCCGCAGGGGGCAGCTATGGCTACACCTTC

d_call: TRBD1
clone_size: -
v_call: TRBV30
j_call: TRBJ2-3
cdr3_aa: CAWSGTGLSDTQYF
cdr3_nt: TGTGCCTGGAGTGGGACAGGGTTATCAGATACGCAGTATTTT

d_call: -
clone_size: -
v_call: TRBV6-5
j_call: TRBJ2-1
cdr3_aa: CASSRIGGEQFF
cdr3_nt: TGTGCCAGCAGCCGAATAGGGGGTGAGCAGTTCTTC

d_call: -
clone_size: few
v_call: TRBV7-9
j_call: TRBJ2-2
cdr3_aa: CASSLVGGSNTGELFF
cdr3_nt: TGTGCCAGCAGCTTAGTCGGTGGGTCGAACACCGGGGAGCTGTTTTTT

d_call: -
clone_size: few
v_call: TRBV6-5
j_call: TRBJ2-1
cdr3_aa: CASSYSIEFRDEQFF
cdr3_nt: TGTGCCAGCAGTTACTCGATCGAGTTTCGGGATGAGCAGTTCTTC

d_call: TRBD2
clone_size: few
v_call: TRBV27
j_call: TRBJ2-1
cdr3_aa: CASEGGSGRQFF
cdr3_nt: TGTGCCAGCGAGGGGGGCAGCGGGAGACAGTTCTTC

d_call: TRBD2
clone_size: -
v_call: TRBV6-2/TRBV6-3
j_call: TRBJ2-5
cdr3_aa: CASSTGLAVQETQYF
cdr3_nt: TGTGCCAGCAGTACCGGACTAGCGGTGCAAGAGACCCAGTACTTC

d_call: -
clone_size: few
v_call: TRBV7-9
j_call: TRBJ2-7
cdr3_aa: CASSLGGAPTEQYF
cdr3_nt: TGTGCCAGCAGCTTGGGGGGAGCGCCTACTGAGCAGTACTTC